These T cell receptor beta chains were read from a single sample in a study of blood T cells in healthy people across ages. TCRdb recomputed calls from the 5' RACE reads with MiXCR, one row per CDR3 protein. Found here are hundreds of thousands of distinct CDR3 sequences, roughly 44% of them singletons; the top ten hold around 21%. The specimen sequenced was blood. All receptors come from a man aged 60 to 69 in good health. CDR3s include the opening cysteine and the closing phenylalanine or tryptophan. A D gene is named only where the DNA matches it firmly. Size is stated for part of the rows, as once, few or many counts, or as a class when the clone is expanded.

.	few	TRBV10-3	TRBJ2-6	TGTGCCTCCGGCCTCGGCAGCTCTGGGGCCAACGTCCTGACTTTC	CASGLGSSGANVLTF
.	.	TRBV12-3/TRBV12-4	TRBJ1-3	TGTGCCAGCAGTTTTCGAGGGGATGGAAACACCATATATTTT	CASSFRGDGNTIYF
.	.	TRBV27	TRBJ1-5	TGTGCCAGCAGACCGTCCCGAGGGACCAATCAGCCCCAGCATTTT	CASRPSRGTNQPQHF
TRBD1	.	TRBV10-3	TRBJ1-5	TGTGCCATCAGCCCCGGGACAGGTAATCAGCCCCAGCATTTT	CAISPGTGNQPQHF
.	.	TRBV7-2	TRBJ2-5	TGTGCCAGCAGCTTAACCGCTTCTGAGCAGTACTTC	CASSLTASEQYF
.	few	TRBV5-1	TRBJ2-1	TGCGCCAGCAGCTTGGGACAGGATAGTTCCTACAATGAGCAGTTCTTC	CASSLGQDSSYNEQFF
TRBD2	few	TRBV7-3	TRBJ2-5	TGTGCCAGCAGCTCTAGCGGGGGGTATGGAGAGACCCAGTACTTC	CASSSSGGYGETQYF
TRBD2	.	TRBV12-3/TRBV12-4	TRBJ2-3	TGTGCCAGCAGTTTTGGCGGGGGAGGCGCCAGCACAGAGACGCAGTATTTT	CASSFGGGGASTETQYF
.	.	TRBV7-2	TRBJ2-3	TGTGCCAGCAGCTTAAGTGGTGGGATGGATACGCAGTATTTT	CASSLSGGMDTQYF
TRBD1	.	TRBV20-1	TRBJ1-5	TGCAGTGCTAGAGATATCCGCGACAGGGGGCCTTATAGCAATCAGCCCCAGCATTTT	CSARDIRDRGPYSNQPQHF
TRBD1	few	TRBV6-1	TRBJ2-7	TGTGCCAGTGACAGGGATGGAGGATACGAGCAGTACTTC	CASDRDGGYEQYF
.	.	TRBV11-1	TRBJ2-7	TGTGCCAGCAGCATCCTGGGGGTCTCTCTCAATGAGCAGTACTTC	CASSILGVSLNEQYF
TRBD1	few	TRBV6-5	TRBJ1-1	TGTGCCAGCAGTTACTACCTTTCGACAGGGATGAACACTGAAGCTTTCTTT	CASSYYLSTGMNTEAFF
.	.	TRBV9	TRBJ2-3	TGTGCCAGCAGCACTAGCCCTACCACGGATACGCAGTATTTT	CASSTSPTTDTQYF
.	many	TRBV29-1	TRBJ1-2	TGCAGCATTCACAGGCTGGACGCCTATGGCTACACCTTC	CSIHRLDAYGYTF
TRBD2	few	TRBV20-1	TRBJ2-3	TGCAGTCCCAGGGGGCAGCGACTAGCGGGGGGGACCACAGATACGCAGTATTTT	CSPRGQRLAGGTTDTQYF
.	once	TRBV12-3/TRBV12-4	TRBJ2-2	TGTGCCAGCAGTTTAGGCAGGAATACCGGGGAGCTGTTTTTT	CASSLGRNTGELFF
.	.	TRBV28	TRBJ2-7	TGTGCCAGCAGTCCCTACGGAAACTCCTACGAGCAGTACTTC	CASSPYGNSYEQYF
.	few	TRBV7-9	TRBJ2-4	TGTGCCAGCAGCGGTAATGGGGAGAACATTCAGTACTTC	CASSGNGENIQYF
.	.	TRBV4-3	TRBJ2-3	TGCGCCAGCAGCCAAGTAATGGTGGATACGCAGTATTTT	CASSQVMVDTQYF
.	.	TRBV7-2	TRBJ2-2	TGTGCCAGCGCCTCACAGGGAGCCACCGGGGAGCCGTTTTTT	CASASQGATGEPFF
.	.	TRBV6-2/TRBV6-3	TRBJ2-7	TGTGCCACTTTCCCCCGGGGGAGCTCCTACAATGAGCAGTACTTC	CATFPRGSSYNEQYF
TRBD2	few	TRBV20-1	TRBJ2-7	TGCAGTGCTCGGCCGGGGGGCTACGAGCAGTACTTC	CSARPGGYEQYF
TRBD1	.	TRBV24-1	TRBJ1-2	TGTGCCACCAGTGATTTGCTGATGACAGGGGGGAACTCTAACTATGGCTACACCTTC	CATSDLLMTGGNSNYGYTF
TRBD2	few	TRBV14	TRBJ2-4	TGTGCCAGCAGCCAAAGCGGGGCGGGAAACATTCAGTACTTC	CASSQSGAGNIQYF
.	.	TRBV30	TRBJ2-7	TGTGCCTGGAGTGTCCAGTACAGCCCTACCGAGCAGTACTTC	CAWSVQYSPTEQYF
.	.	TRBV6-1	TRBJ2-5	TGTGCCAGCAGTGAAAGGAGACGGTTACAAGAGACCCAGTACTTC	CASSERRRLQETQYF
.	.	TRBV9	TRBJ1-2	TGTGCCAGCAGCGTGGAAGCGGGCTATGGCTACACCTTC	CASSVEAGYGYTF
.	.	TRBV7-9	TRBJ2-1	TGTGCCAGCAGGGGCCTAGGGGGGGGATACAATGAGCAGTTCTTC	CASRGLGGGYNEQFF
TRBD1	.	TRBV20-1	TRBJ2-1	TGCAGTGCACCGGGACAGAATCCCTACAATGAGCAGTTCTTC	CSAPGQNPYNEQFF
.	.	TRBV7-9	TRBJ1-2	TGTGCCAGCAGCTTAGCCGGGACTAGGGCTGATGGCTACACCTTC	CASSLAGTRADGYTF
TRBD1	.	TRBV6-2/TRBV6-3	TRBJ2-7	TGTGCCAGCAGTTCGGACTCGACAGGGGGCTACGAGCAGTACTTC	CASSSDSTGGYEQYF
TRBD1	few	TRBV27	TRBJ1-2	TGTGCCAGCAGTTCAGGGGGCCGGCATGGCTACACCTTC	CASSSGGRHGYTF
.	.	TRBV7-9	TRBJ1-1	TGTGCCAGCAACTATGCAGGGTTGAACACTGAAGCTTTCTTT	CASNYAGLNTEAFF
.	.	TRBV11-3	TRBJ2-7	TGTGCCAGCAGCCGGAACGTGGACGAGCAGTACTTC	CASSRNVDEQYF
.	.	TRBV29-1	TRBJ2-3	TGCAGCGTTGAAGACCAGGGGAGCACAGATACGCAGTATTTT	CSVEDQGSTDTQYF
TRBD1	.	TRBV3-1	TRBJ1-1	TGTGCCAGCAGCCAAGTCAGGGGGAGGGAAACTGAAGCTTTCTTT	CASSQVRGRETEAFF
.	many	TRBV12-3/TRBV12-4	TRBJ2-7	TGTGCCAGCAGTGCGGGACGGGGCTACGAGCAGTACTTC	CASSAGRGYEQYF
TRBD1	.	TRBV12-3/TRBV12-4	TRBJ2-1	TGTGCCAGCAGTCCAAGACAGGGGTGGGATGAGCAGTTCTTC	CASSPRQGWDEQFF
.	.	TRBV24-1	TRBJ2-1	TGTGCCACCAGTGATGAGAATGAGCAGTTCTTC	CATSDENEQFF
.	.	TRBV2	TRBJ2-4	TGTGCCAGCAGCACGTCCAGGGTGGACATTCAGTACTTC	CASSTSRVDIQYF
.	.	TRBV4-3	TRBJ2-5	TGCGCCAGCAGCCCGGACAGACAACAAGAGACCCAGTACTTC	CASSPDRQQETQYF